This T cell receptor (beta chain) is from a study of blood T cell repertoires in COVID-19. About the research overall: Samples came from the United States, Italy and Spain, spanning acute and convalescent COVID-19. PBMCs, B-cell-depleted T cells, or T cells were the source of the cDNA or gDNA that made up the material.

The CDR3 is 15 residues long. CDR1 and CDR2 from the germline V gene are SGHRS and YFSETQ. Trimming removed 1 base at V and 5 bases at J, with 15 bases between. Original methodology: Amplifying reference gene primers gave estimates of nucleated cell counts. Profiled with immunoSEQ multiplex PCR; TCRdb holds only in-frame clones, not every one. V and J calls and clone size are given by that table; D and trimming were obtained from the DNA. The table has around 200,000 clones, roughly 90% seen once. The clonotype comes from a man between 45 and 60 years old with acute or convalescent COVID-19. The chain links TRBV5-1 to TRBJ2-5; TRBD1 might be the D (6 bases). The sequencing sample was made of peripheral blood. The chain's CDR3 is CASSLFRGSEETQYF. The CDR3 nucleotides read TGCGCCAGCAGCTTGTTCAGGGGATCGGAGGAGACCCAGTACTTC.